This T cell receptor beta chain was captured in a study of shared clonotypes between healthy human individuals. Broader study findings: Genetic and exposure-history diversity was limited by the few donors.

Note on this clone: Its antigen is currently unknown.

Germline CDR1 reads KGHSH; CDR2 reads LQKENI. The CDR3 spans 17 residues. The V segment lost 0 bases and the J segment 1 base; nucleotides outside the gene matches: 5. Every immunoSEQ plate was one replicate of a subset's evenly spread DNA. Methods used by the authors: Junction-only sequences produced by ImmunoSEQ had no quality scores, so filtering differed. Sequenced by immunoSEQ multiplex PCR; TCRdb stores in-frame clones only, minus some. V and J calls and clone size are given by that table; D and trimming were obtained from the DNA. The sample yields millions of clones, 85% to 95% seen once. What was sequenced was naive CD4+ T cells from PBMCs. The subset was: CD45RA+ positively selected. The V and J genes are TRBV18 and TRBJ2-3; 9 bases agree with TRBD1. The TCR comes from a man aged 18 to 30 in good health. Some clones in this sample may be carry-over from other donors' samples. The CDR3, as DNA: TGTGCCAGCTCACCACCCAGGGGACAGGGTGGCACAGATACGCAGTATTTT. It translates to CASSPPRGQGGTDTQYF.